This T cell receptor (beta chain) stems from a study of radiation and T cells in renal cell carcinoma. Study overall: Nephrectomy followed 15 Gy stereotactic body radiation by 4 weeks. Study results and limitations: In blood, top tumor clones expanded by 2 weeks, shrinking by 4. No pretreatment tumor biopsies were available for baseline clonotypes.

Germline assignment: CDR1 SGDLS and CDR2 YYNGEE. The CDR3 length is 14 residues. The ends lost 7 bases at V and 2 bases at J; junction bases unmatched: 9. Time point described: blood 2 weeks post-SBRT. The sample's treatment: 15 Gy SBRT to primary tumor, nephrectomy 4 weeks later. Clear cell pathology was present in this patient's renal cell carcinoma. As concerns this clone: No antigen is known for it.

Profiled with immunoSEQ multiplex PCR; TCRdb holds only in-frame clones, not every one. Of more than 20,000 clones in the sample, over 75% were seen once. Source: blood, taken from a patient whose treatment included radiotherapy and nephrectomy. The chain uses TRBV9 and TRBJ2-7; 7 nucleotides line up with TRBD2. The TCR was taken from a man aged 55 to 70 with renal cell carcinoma. The CDR3 region is CASSSSSGTYEQYF. DNA of the CDR3: TGTGCCAGCTCTTCTTCTAGCGGTACCTACGAGCAGTACTTC. The whole variable domain, filled in from reference TRBV9 and TRBJ2-7, reads DSGVTQTPKHLITATGQRVTLRCSPRSGDLSVYWYQQSLDQGLQFLIQYYNGEERAKGNILERFSAQQFPDLHSELNLSSLELGDSALYFCASSSSSGTYEQYFGPGTRLTVT.